These T cell receptor beta chains were read from a single sample in a study of T-cell reconstitution after alpha-beta-depleted transplantation in children. TCRdb re-called the PCR reads with MiXCR, one entry per CDR3 protein. Here the sample spans fewer than 350,000 distinct CDR3 sequences, roughly 12% being singletons. This specimen consisted of peripheral blood, obtained 180 days after TCRalphabeta/CD19-depleted stem cell transplant. These receptors were obtained from a male patient aged 2-15 years who had a stem cell transplant for chronic granulomatous disease, so the T cells may come from the graft donor. The CDR3 runs from the conserved cysteine through the conserved F or W. Fields, in order: clone size, V gene, D gene, J gene, CDR3 protein, CDR3 DNA. D genes are given only for firm matches. The size field is filled for only some rows; it gives once, few, many or a size class.

>-|TRBV7-3|-|TRBJ1-1
CASSTQGLTEAFF
TGTGCCAGCAGCACACAGGGTTTGACTGAAGCTTTCTTT
>many|TRBV19|-|TRBJ2-5
CASSTEDFETQYF
TGTGCCAGTAGTACCGAGGACTTCGAGACCCAGTACTTC
>many|TRBV20-1|-|TRBJ2-6
CSARLGITGANVLTF
TGCAGTGCTAGACTGGGGATTACCGGGGCCAACGTCCTGACTTTC
>many|TRBV18|-|TRBJ1-4
CASSPGPTGTNEKLFF
TGTGCCAGCTCACCAGGCCCGACCGGGACTAATGAAAAACTGTTTTTT
>many|TRBV10-3|TRBD2|TRBJ2-3
CAISELSSGIPPDTQYF
TGTGCCATCAGTGAACTGTCTAGCGGGATCCCCCCAGATACGCAGTATTTT
>many|TRBV24-1|TRBD2|TRBJ2-1
CATSDTGTSGYNEQFF
TGTGCCACCAGTGATACCGGGACTAGCGGCTACAATGAGCAGTTCTTC
>many|TRBV11-2|-|TRBJ2-7
CASRSRQAVNNEQYF
TGTGCCAGCAGGAGTCGACAGGCTGTGAACAACGAGCAGTACTTC
>many|TRBV29-1|-|TRBJ1-1
CSVDRGPEAFF
TGCAGCGTTGATCGGGGACCTGAAGCTTTCTTT
>many|TRBV11-2|TRBD2|TRBJ2-5
CASSLVLAGLAGEETQYF
TGTGCCAGCAGCTTAGTCCTCGCGGGACTAGCGGGAGAAGAGACCCAGTACTTC
>many|TRBV9|-|TRBJ2-1
CASSFYRDSDNEQFF
TGTGCCAGCAGTTTTTACCGGGACTCTGACAATGAGCAGTTCTTC
>many|TRBV20-1|TRBD2|TRBJ2-3
CSARTSGRTDTQYF
TGCAGTGCTCGGACTAGCGGTCGCACAGATACGCAGTATTTT
>many|TRBV12-3/TRBV12-4|TRBD2|TRBJ2-3
CASSREREFGTDTQYF
TGTGCCAGCAGTCGCGAGCGGGAGTTTGGAACAGATACGCAGTATTTT
>many|TRBV5-1|-|TRBJ2-3
CASTRTGSTDTQYF
TGCGCCAGCACCAGGACCGGAAGCACAGATACGCAGTATTTT
>few|TRBV9|-|TRBJ1-1
CASSRSVGQMNTEAFF
TGTGCCAGCAGTAGGTCTGTAGGACAGATGAACACTGAAGCTTTCTTT
>many|TRBV20-1|-|TRBJ2-5
CSARPGETQYF
TGCAGTGCTAGACCGGGAGAGACCCAGTACTTC
>few|TRBV19|-|TRBJ2-1
CASSITPSEQFF
TGTGCCAGTAGTATCACCCCCAGCGAGCAGTTCTTC
>many|TRBV27|TRBD1|TRBJ2-3
CASSLNWDRVTDTQYF
TGTGCCAGCAGCCTGAACTGGGACAGGGTCACAGATACGCAGTATTTT
>many|TRBV3-1|TRBD2|TRBJ2-5
CASSQALIGTSGGETQYF
TGTGCCAGCAGCCAAGCTTTAATAGGGACTAGCGGAGGGGAGACCCAGTACTTC
>many|TRBV20-1|-|TRBJ2-7
CSARDQVAVNLYEQYF
TGCAGTGCTAGAGATCAGGTCGCTGTGAATCTCTACGAGCAGTACTTC
>many|TRBV6-5|-|TRBJ2-2
CASSYGITGFGTGELFF
TGTGCCAGCAGTTACGGGATCACAGGGTTTGGGACCGGGGAGCTGTTTTTT
>many|TRBV7-2|-|TRBJ1-4
CASSLVGVGGEKLFF
TGTGCCAGCAGCTTAGTCGGCGTGGGCGGTGAAAAACTGTTTTTT
>many|TRBV20-1|-|TRBJ2-1
CSARDLVAGPYNEQFF
TGCAGTGCTAGAGATCTGGTGGCGGGTCCTTACAATGAGCAGTTCTTC
>many|TRBV7-8|TRBD2|TRBJ2-1
CASSHAGLAGGYNEQFF
TGTGCCAGCAGCCACGCTGGACTAGCGGGAGGGTACAATGAGCAGTTCTTC
>medium-sized|TRBV5-1|-|TRBJ1-2
CASSSDEGRYGYTF
TGCGCCAGCAGCTCGGACGAGGGGAGGTATGGCTACACCTTC
>many|TRBV29-1|-|TRBJ2-5
CSVVLGTVSQETQYF
TGCAGCGTTGTCCTGGGGACTGTATCCCAAGAGACCCAGTACTTC
>many|TRBV27|TRBD1|TRBJ2-7
CASSFGAATGGYEQYF
TGTGCCAGCAGTTTTGGTGCGGCGACAGGGGGCTACGAGCAGTACTTC
>many|TRBV5-5|-|TRBJ1-5
CASSLHLGAGNQPQHF
TGTGCCAGCAGCTTGCACCTTGGTGCGGGCAATCAGCCCCAGCATTTT
>few|TRBV11-2|TRBD1|TRBJ2-5
CASSLRDRAETQYF
TGTGCCAGCAGCTTAAGGGACAGGGCGGAGACCCAGTACTTC
>many|TRBV6-2/TRBV6-3|TRBD2|TRBJ2-3
CASTPYLPTSGRDTQYF
TGTGCCAGCACTCCTTACCTCCCAACTAGCGGGAGGGATACGCAGTATTTT
>many|TRBV6-5|TRBD2|TRBJ2-7
CASSYYGLAGYEQYF
TGTGCCAGCAGTTATTATGGACTAGCGGGTTACGAGCAGTACTTC
>-|TRBV7-8|TRBD2|TRBJ2-5
CASSLHTSGRLLQETQYF
TGTGCCAGCAGCTTACATACTAGCGGGAGGCTCCTCCAAGAGACCCAGTACTTC
>many|TRBV6-2/TRBV6-3|TRBD1|TRBJ1-6
CASSSWTGEEGLWNSPLHF
TGTGCCAGCAGTTCATGGACAGGGGAGGAGGGCCTCTGGAATTCACCCCTCCACTTT
>many|TRBV10-3|-|TRBJ1-1
CAISGDRYTEAFF
TGTGCCATCAGTGGAGACAGATACACTGAAGCTTTCTTT
>once|TRBV11-2|TRBD2|TRBJ2-3
CASSHRVAGLDTQYF
TGTGCCAGCAGCCACCGGGTAGCGGGATTGGATACGCAGTATTTT